One and the same sample provided the 7 T cell receptor beta chains below, sequenced in a study of blood T cell repertoires in COVID-19 (TCRdb year 2020). Receptor amplification or capture employed the immunoSEQ multiplex PCR assay. The immuneACCESS repertoire file appears here via TCRdb, limited to in-frame rearrangements. These files lack a portion of the clones; in checked studies, under half of the deficit traces to unresolved V genes, and the cause of the others is not known. The sample includes about 140,000 clones, with roughly 81% observed a single time. The ten largest clones take up about 8.4% of the sample. The sample comprised peripheral blood. The receptors originated from a woman between 50 and 59 years old with active or convalescent COVID-19.

The rearrangement links TRBV10-3 to TRBJ1-1; D remains ambiguous. The length of the CDR3 is 13 residues. CDR1 and CDR2 from the germline V gene are ENHRY and SYGVKD. Deletions cut 3 bases from V and 2 bases from J, with 7 bases between. The CDR3 is CAISDQSNTEAFF. In DNA, the CDR3 is TGTGCCATCAGTGACCAGTCTAACACTGAAGCTTTCTTT.

The chain joins TRBV5-1 to TRBJ2-5; the match to TRBD2 covers 9 bases. The CDR3 sequence is 16 residues long. CDR1 is SGHRS, CDR2 YFSETQ, per germline. V lost 0 bases to trimming and J lost 5 bases; unmatched junction nucleotides: 8. CDR3 sequence (DNA): TGCGCCAGCAGCTTGGCCCAGCGGGGGGTCCAGGAGACCCAGTACTTC. It is translated as CASSLAQRGVQETQYF. Filled out from reference TRBV5-1 and TRBJ2-5, the complete variable domain reads KAGVTQTPRYLIKTRGQQVTLSCSPISGHRSVSWYQQTPGQGLQFLFEYFSETQRNKGNFPGRFSGRQFSNSRSEMNVSTLELGDSALYLCASSLAQRGVQETQYFGPGTRLLVL.

The sample holds one count of this clone. The J gene is TRBJ1-2, the V gene TRBV28, with D possibly TRBD1 on 6 matching bases. The CDR3 consists of 16 residues. Germline assignment: CDR1 MDHEN and CDR2 SYDVKM. V lost 5 bases to trimming and J lost 3 bases, with 19 bases between them. The CDR3 loop reads CASSPPGGAEYYGYTF. Written as DNA, the CDR3 is TGTGCCAGCAGTCCACCTGGGGGGGCGGAGTACTATGGCTACACCTTC.

This clone has just one count. The chain joins TRBV5-1 to TRBJ2-5, with D unresolved. V was trimmed by 0 bases and J by 5 bases, leaving 11 bases between them. There are 14 residues in the CDR3. Looked up from germline, CDR1 is SGHRS and CDR2 is YFSETQ. Written as DNA, the CDR3 is TGCGCCAGCAGCTTGGTCGGCTTCGGGGAGACCCAGTACTTC. Protein sequence: CASSLVGFGETQYF.

The genes are TRBV19 and TRBJ2-1; TRBD1 might be the D (5 bases). Germline assignment: CDR1 LNHDA and CDR2 SQIVND (reference sequence). V was pared by 7 bases and J by 0 bases, with 16 bases between. The CDR3 has 16 amino acids. This chain's CDR3 is CASKVRGGFSYNEQFF. CDR3 nucleotide sequence: TGTGCCAGTAAGGTTAGGGGCGGATTCTCCTACAATGAGCAGTTCTTC. Filled out from reference TRBV19 and TRBJ2-1, the complete variable domain reads DGGITQSPKYLFRKEGQNVTLSCEQNLNHDAMYWYRQDPGQGLRLIYYSQIVNDFQKGDIAEGYSVSREKKESFPLTVTSAQKNPTAFYLCASKVRGGFSYNEQFFGPGTRLTVL.

This chain links TRBV5-4 with TRBJ2-7; maybe TRBD2 (6 bases). Trimming stripped 0 bases from V and 6 bases from J, with 10 bases between. CDR1 and CDR2 from the germline V gene are SGHNT and YYREEE (reference sequence). The CDR3 has 13 residues. CDR3 bases: TGTGCCAGCAGCTTGGATAGCGGTCTCGAGCAGTACTTC. Amino acid sequence: CASSLDSGLEQYF.

V usage is TRBV6-2 or TRBV6-3 and J usage is TRBJ2-3, with D unclear. From germline, CDR1 is MNHEY and CDR2 SVGEGT. This CDR3 contains 14 residues. The ends were cut back, 6 bases at V and 0 bases at J, with 10 bases in the middle. The CDR3 region is CASSLRPSTDTQYF. The CDR3, as DNA: TGTGCCAGCAGCCTCCGTCCTAGCACAGATACGCAGTATTTT.